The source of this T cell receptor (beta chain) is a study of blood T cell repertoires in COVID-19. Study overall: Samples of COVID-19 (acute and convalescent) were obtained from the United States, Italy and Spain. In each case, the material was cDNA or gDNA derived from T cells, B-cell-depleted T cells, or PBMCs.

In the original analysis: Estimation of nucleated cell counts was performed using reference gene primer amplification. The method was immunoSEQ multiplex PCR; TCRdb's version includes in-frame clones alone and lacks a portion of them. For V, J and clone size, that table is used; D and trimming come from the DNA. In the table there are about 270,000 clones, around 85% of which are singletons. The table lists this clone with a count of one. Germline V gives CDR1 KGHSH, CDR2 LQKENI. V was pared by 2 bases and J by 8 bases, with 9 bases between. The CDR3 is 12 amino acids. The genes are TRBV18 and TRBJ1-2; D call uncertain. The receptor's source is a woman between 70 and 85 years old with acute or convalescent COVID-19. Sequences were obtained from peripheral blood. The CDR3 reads CASSPGRQGYTF. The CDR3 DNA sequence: TGTGCCAGCTCACCAGGGAGGCAAGGCTACACCTTC.